This entry describes one T cell receptor (beta chain). Its target is unknown. CDR3 length: 14 amino acids. V was pared by 4 bases and J by 4 bases, with 11 bases between. Germline CDR1 and CDR2: MNHEY and SVGAGI. These data are taken from a study of T cell responses to AZD1222 COVID-19 vaccine. Study-wide findings and caveats: Receipt of two AZD1222 doses was followed by a rise in Spike-specific TCR breadth and depth.

The assay was immunoSEQ multiplex PCR, and TCRdb's table has in-frame clones only and misses some. Among roughly 180,000 clones, roughly 92% were seen once, and the ten largest hold over 1.5%. V is TRBV6-5 and J is TRBJ1-3; D unresolved. The sequence came from an adult who received the AZD1222 COVID-19 vaccine. The specimen was peripheral blood, collected 28 days after the second AZD1222 dose. The CDR3 DNA reads TGTGCCAGCAGTTCAGGAGCCGGAGGAAACACCATATATTTT. It encodes CASSSGAGGNTIYF.